The subject of this entry is one T cell receptor (beta chain). A much more abundant neighbour one base away suggests this may be a read error. TCR cDNA, made by 5'RACE template switching, carried an added universal primer site and UMIs. TCRdb reanalysed the 5' RACE reads using MiXCR and keeps one entry per CDR3 protein. The sample includes about 60,000 distinct CDR3 sequences, more than 5.5% seen only once; the top ten take roughly two fifths. This specimen comes from a study of T cells after yellow fever vaccination. This CDR3 spans 16 amino acids. V was pared by 5 bases and J by 7 bases, with 23 bases between. The germline gives CDR1 MNHEY, CDR2 SMNVEV (reference sequence).

This receptor was obtained from a man aged 18 to 30 who received the YFV17D yellow fever vaccine. The chain joins TRBV27 to TRBJ1-2; no clear D. The material was CD8+ T cells sorted from PBMCs, obtained on the day of the first yellow fever vaccination. The CDR3 reads CASSPEAFPFSLGYTF. The CDR3, as DNA: TGTGCCAGCAGTCCCGAAGCCTTCCCCTTTTCTCTTGGCTACACCTTC.